Listed below are T cell receptor beta chains from one sample, sequenced in a study of blood T cell repertoires in COVID-19. Libraries were prepared by immunoSEQ multiplex PCR; TCRdb keeps only in-frame clonotypes and omits some of them. The sample holds tens of thousands of clones, about 90% seen once. The sequencing sample was made of peripheral blood. These receptors were obtained from a man over 45 with COVID-19, enrolled during active disease. Each CDR3 is given with its conserved first and last residue. Each record gives: V gene, clone size, CDR3 protein. Clone size appears in some rows only: once, few, many, or a class for an expanded clone.

V: TRBV28; size: .; CDR3: CASSSASGAGVQETQYF
V: TRBV9; size: .; CDR3: CASTQLRRYSNQPQHF
V: TRBV9; size: .; CDR3: CASSVDTGGRTGELFF
V: TRBV4-1; size: .; CDR3: CASSQVLRGLGTEAFF
V: TRBV19; size: .; CDR3: CASSPPGQGYFNEQYF
V: TRBV4-2; size: .; CDR3: CASSQETVSSYNEQFF
V: TRBV2; size: .; CDR3: CASKLVRGETQYF
V: TRBV19; size: once; CDR3: CASITRSGELFF
V: TRBV7-2; size: .; CDR3: CASSPRSGTGGNTEAFF
V: TRBV28; size: .; CDR3: CASSSGTVISNYGYTF
V: TRBV28; size: few; CDR3: CASSARQGYTF
V: TRBV2; size: .; CDR3: CASTQDRAGGNTIYF
V: TRBV4-2; size: .; CDR3: CASSQAVEGTNEKLFF
V: TRBV10-3; size: .; CDR3: CAISGGRKRSGTSYEQYF